This T cell receptor beta chain stems from a study of cytotoxic CD8 clonotypes in ibrutinib-treated CLL. Study information: Partial responses totalled about 25 and complete responses 2; after median about six years, about 15 remained remitted and approximately twelve progressed. Findings and caveats of the study: Sampling schedules were unmatched across sustained-remission and progressing patients. In comparison with age-matched healthy donors, baseline clonality was higher and tracked circulating CD8+ T-cell counts.

Profiled with immunoSEQ multiplex PCR; TCRdb holds only in-frame clones, not every one. Among 110,000 to 150,000 clones listed, 60% to 85% were seen once. As for this clone: Its antigen is unknown.

The source is a human donor with chronic lymphocytic leukemia. The material sequenced was PBMCs, taken after 24 months of ibrutinib treatment.

CDR3 DNA: TGTGCCAGCAGCCCCGGCGGGGTTACGCAGTATTTT. Translation: CASSPGGVTQYF. The chain uses TRBV7-2 and TRBJ2-3, with D tentatively TRBD2 (6 bases). CDR3 size: 12 residues. V was cut by 5 bases and J by 8 bases, with 11 bases left in between. Germline-derived CDR1 and CDR2 are SGHTA and FQGNSA.